Presented here are 8 T cell receptor beta chains from one specimen sequenced in a study of blood T cell repertoires in COVID-19. TCRdb keeps only in-frame clones here, not all; method: immunoSEQ multiplex PCR. Seen here are about 200,000 clones, roughly 90% observed once, and the top ten hold about 8.8%. Sequencing used PBMCs or T cells enriched from blood (not recorded which). These receptors were obtained from a young woman who had recovered from COVID-19.

V usage is TRBV5-5 and J usage is TRBJ2-7, with D possibly being TRBD2 (5 bases). The CDR3 totals 19 residues. The germline V gene has CDR1 SGHKS and CDR2 YYEKEE (reference sequence). V was shortened by 0 bases and J by 0 bases, with 22 bases between the two germline ends. In nucleotides, the CDR3 is TGTGCCAGCAGCTTGGCCTTTGTATCGGGGAAAGGCAGCTCCTACGAGCAGTACTTC. Translation: CASSLAFVSGKGSSYEQYF.

The table lists this clone with a few counts. The rearrangement joins TRBV7-9 to TRBJ1-1; 8 bases fit TRBD1. V lost 3 bases, J lost 5 bases, and 5 bases stayed unmatched. This CDR3 has 14 residues. Germline lookup yields CDR1 SEHNR and CDR2 FQNEAQ (reference sequence). The CDR3 nucleotides read TGTGCCAGCAGCTTCTCAGGGGGCATGACTGAAGCTTTCTTT. It codes for CASSFSGGMTEAFF.

This clone has a single count. Distinct nucleotide sequences in the sample also encode this CDR3. The chain couples TRBV7-9 to TRBJ1-2; D might be TRBD1 (5 bases). This CDR3 spans 12 amino acids. Germline assignment: CDR1 SEHNR and CDR2 FQNEAQ (reference sequence). The V and J ends lost 3 bases and 5 bases respectively, with 7 bases between them. The CDR3 sequence is CASSLGGYGYTF. The CDR3 DNA sequence: TGTGCCAGCAGCTTGGGGGGTTATGGCTACACCTTC.

CDR3 nucleotides: TGCGCCAGCAGCTTGAACGGACATTTGAACACTGAAGCTTTCTTT. Amino acid sequence: CASSLNGHLNTEAFF. The V gene is TRBV5-1, the J gene TRBJ1-1; a weak D match, TRBD1 (5 bases). The V gene's germline CDR1 is SGHRS and CDR2 YFSETQ. Trimming left V 1 base short and J 0 bases short, with 10 bases between. This CDR3 has 15 residues.

The V and J genes are TRBV6-1 and TRBJ1-3; maybe TRBD1 (5 bases). The CDR3 is 14 amino acids. With 0 bases removed from V and 5 bases from J, the gap between germline ends came to 8 bases. Germline-derived CDR1 and CDR2 are MNHNS and SASEGT. CDR3 sequence: CASSEADRRNTIYF. CDR3 nucleotide sequence: TGTGCCAGCAGTGAAGCTGACAGAAGAAACACCATATATTTT.

This clone is a singleton in its sample. The V and J genes are TRBV12-2 and TRBJ1-5; the table calls TRBD1, which could not be checked here. TRBV12-2 is noted as a pseudogene. The CDR3 totals 17 residues. CDR3 amino acids: CASRPSGGRYSNQPQHF. For the CDR3, the DNA is TGTGCAAGTCGCCCCTCAGGGGGAAGATATAGCAATCAGCCCCAGCATTTT.

The rearrangement uses TRBV7-6 and TRBJ2-7; TRBD2 might be the D (6 bases). The CDR3 has 16 amino acids. Germline CDR1 is SGHVS and CDR2 is FNYEAQ. V shed 5 bases and J shed 4 bases, with 21 bases lying between them. The CDR3 loop is CASSATGTHIGYEQYF. The CDR3 bases are TGTGCCAGCAGCGCAACCGGGACTCATATCGGGTACGAGCAGTACTTC.

J is TRBJ2-7 and V is TRBV5-4, with TRBD1 identical over 9 bases. V lost 1 base and J lost 2; bases outside the gene matches: 1. Germline-derived CDR1 and CDR2 are SGHNT and YYREEE (reference sequence). The CDR3 runs to 14 residues. CDR3 coding DNA: TGTGCCAGCAGCTTGAGGACAGGGGCCTACGAGCAGTACTTC. Translating gives CASSLRTGAYEQYF. Variable domain in full (rest from reference TRBV5-4 and TRBJ2-7): ETGVTQSPTHLIKTRGQQVTLRCSSQSGHNTVSWYQQALGQGPQFIFQYYREEENGRGNFPPRFSGLQFPNYSSELNVNALELDDSALYLCASSLRTGAYEQYFGPGTRLTVT.